This record covers a single T cell receptor (beta chain). What it recognizes is unknown. The data are from a study of PD-1 blockade in classical Hodgkin lymphoma. Overall study findings and caveats: Complete responders showed a baseline diversity that resembled the diversity of newly diagnosed patients.

Each patient experienced a relapse that followed autologous stem cell transplantation, and brentuximab vedotin exposure varied. Some clones are missing from TCRdb's copy, which holds only in-frame ones; the method was immunoSEQ multiplex PCR. The sample has more than 50,000 clones, 75% to 90% seen once. This TCR came from a human donor with classical Hodgkin lymphoma. Specimen: peripheral blood mononuclear cells (PBMCs), collected at baseline.

The CDR3 nucleotides are TGCAGCGTTGCAGAGGGGATCGGTTCACCCCTCCACTTT. Translated, it gives CSVAEGIGSPLHF. The genes are TRBV29-1 and TRBJ1-6; a weak D match, TRBD1 (5 bases). Per germline, CDR1 SQVTM and CDR2 ANQGSEA. V lost 4 bases and J 9 bases, leaving 13 bases between the germline ends. The CDR3 extends over 13 amino acids.